This paragraph covers one TCR beta chain sequence. The V segment lost 5 bases and the J segment 4 bases; nucleotides outside the gene matches: 5. The CDR3 spans 14 residues. Germline loops: CDR1 MNHEY, CDR2 SVGAGI. Recruits, aged roughly 18 to 89 years, lived in under 25 US areas. Exposed participants came across a COVID-19 case within 2 weeks before study entry. This sample is part of a study of blood T cell repertoires in COVID-19. For the study at large: Researchers got acute and convalescent COVID-19 samples from the United States, Italy and Spain.

Per the original methods: The authors estimated nucleated cell counts from reference gene primer amplification. The protocol was immunoSEQ multiplex PCR, while the TCRdb copy is restricted to in-frame clones and leaves out a portion. V, J and clone size reflect that table, while D and trimming were determined from the DNA. This sample yields 130,000 to 150,000 clones, of which 84% are seen a single time; 5% to 7% belongs to the top ten. This TCR derives from a woman in her fifties or sixties who had been exposed to COVID-19. V and J are TRBV6-5 and TRBJ2-7; TRBD2 agrees at 10 bases. Sequences were obtained from PBMCs or T cells enriched from blood (not recorded which). In nucleotides, the CDR3 is TGTGCCAGCAGTCCTAGCGGGAGTCGGTACGAGCAGTACTTC. It encodes CASSPSGSRYEQYF.